This T cell receptor beta chain was sequenced during a study of CD8 T cells in Susac syndrome. General study points: The study acknowledged a relatively small number of individuals in its TCR sequencing and HLA analysis.

Germline CDR1 SGHRS, CDR2 YFSETQ. The CDR3 consists of 13 residues. V gave up 5 bases and J gave up 2 bases, with 10 bases separating them. Negative magnetic isolation gave CD8+ and CD4+ cells; FACS enriched CD8+ TEMRA. Reverse transcription of about 0.5 to 1 ug RNA was carried out with random hexamers. TCRdb re-analysed the immunoSEQ multiplex PCR reads in MiXCR, keeping a single row per CDR3 protein. The sample yields 150,000 to 200,000 distinct CDR3 sequences, around 93% seen once. With respect to this clonotype: Antigen: not known.

This chain connects TRBV5-1 to TRBJ2-5; perhaps TRBD2 as D (5 bases). Input material: CD4+ T cells from PBMCs. This TCR came from a human donor in good health. The CDR3 sequence: CASRRWTQETQYF. The CDR3 DNA is TGCGCCAGCAGGAGGTGGACTCAAGAGACCCAGTACTTC.